This entry lists 13 T cell receptor beta chains sequenced from one sample in a study of T cell responses to AZD1222 COVID-19 vaccine. Repertoires were generated with immunoSEQ multiplex PCR, while TCRdb's copy carries only in-frame clones and drops some. The sample includes fewer than 110,000 clones, around nine tenths of them seen just once. The material sequenced was peripheral blood, taken 28 days after the second AZD1222 dose. These receptors were taken from an adult who received the AZD1222 COVID-19 vaccine.

J is TRBJ1-2 and V is TRBV10-3; TRBD1 matches at 7 bases. V shed 5 bases and J 7 bases; nucleotides not matched to a gene: 7. The CDR3 contains 13 residues. In germline, CDR1 is ENHRY, CDR2 SYGVKD. The CDR3 reads CAISQTGVPGYTF. CDR3 sequence (DNA): TGTGCCATCAGTCAAACAGGGGTTCCTGGCTACACCTTC.

The rearrangement joins TRBV7-9 to TRBJ1-5; no reliable D call. This CDR3 region has 14 residues. Germline V lookup: CDR1 SEHNR, CDR2 FQNEAQ (reference sequence). Trimming shortened V by 4 bases and J by 1 base, and 8 bases separated the two germline ends. The CDR3 DNA follows: TGTGCCAGCAGCTACGGTCAAAGCAATCAGCCCCAGCATTTT. As protein: CASSYGQSNQPQHF.

The gene calls are TRBV10-3 and TRBJ1-2, with D perhaps TRBD1 (5 bases). Trimming removed 5 bases from V and 10 bases from J, with 14 bases in between. The CDR3 is made up of 12 amino acids. Germline V gene sequence: CDR1 ENHRY, CDR2 SYGVKD. This CDR3 reads CAISQGKRDYTF. The CDR3 nucleotides are TGTGCCATCAGTCAGGGAAAACGAGACTACACCTTC.

The V and J genes are TRBV5-1 and TRBJ2-3; D gene ambiguous. CDR1 SGHRS and CDR2 YFSETQ come from the germline V gene. V lost 2 bases to trimming and J lost 0 bases, with 16 bases between them. The CDR3 extends over 17 amino acids. The CDR3 sequence: CASSFTLEVASTDTQYF. DNA for the CDR3: TGCGCCAGCAGCTTTACTCTAGAGGTAGCTAGCACAGATACGCAGTATTTT.

The gene calls are TRBV25-1 and TRBJ1-6; weak D call: TRBD1 (5 bases). V was cut by 4 bases and J by 3 bases, with 10 bases left in between. CDR3 size: 15 residues. CDR1 is MGHDK and CDR2 is SYGVNS in the germline V gene. The CDR3 DNA follows: TGTGCCAGCAGTGTGGGGCAGGACTATAATTCACCCCTCCACTTT. It translates to CASSVGQDYNSPLHF.

The CDR3 reads CASSLGDSSYEQYF. DNA of the CDR3: TGCGCCAGCAGCTTGGGGGACAGCTCCTACGAGCAGTACTTC. V and J are TRBV5-1 and TRBJ2-7; 7 bases agree with TRBD1. The CDR3 length is 14 residues. Germline assignment: CDR1 SGHRS and CDR2 YFSETQ. Losses at the gene ends were 0 bases for V and 0 bases for J; bases not matched to a gene: 0.

This chain connects TRBV4-3 to TRBJ1-6; D unclear. This CDR3 is built from 18 residues. Germline V gives CDR1 LGHNA, CDR2 YSLEER. Trimming left V 0 bases short and J 0 bases short, with 12 bases between. CDR3 sequence reads: CASSQDPAALSYNSPLHF. CDR3 nucleotide sequence: TGCGCCAGCAGCCAAGATCCGGCAGCTCTCTCCTATAATTCACCCCTCCACTTT.

The chain is built from TRBV5-1 and TRBJ1-1, with no clear D. V lost 3 bases and J 0 bases, leaving 9 bases between the germline ends. Looked up from germline, CDR1 is SGHRS and CDR2 is YFSETQ. The CDR3 runs 14 residues. CDR3 region: CASSSLTLNTEAFF. CDR3 in DNA: TGCGCCAGCAGCTCCTTGACACTGAACACTGAAGCTTTCTTT.

This chain joins TRBV6-6 and TRBJ2-3, with 14 bases identical to TRBD2. Germline V gene sequence: CDR1 MNHNY, CDR2 SVGAGI (reference sequence). CDR3 length: 18 residues. V lost 7 bases to trimming and J lost 4 bases; unmatched junction nucleotides: 13. CDR3 nucleotides: TGTGCCAGCATTCGGACTAGCGGGAGGTGGCCGATCCCAGATACGCAGTATTTT. Translation: CASIRTSGRWPIPDTQYF.

The J gene is TRBJ1-2, the V gene TRBV4-1; D is unresolved. Germline lookup yields CDR1 MGHRA and CDR2 YSYEKL. The CDR3 spans 15 residues. V gave up 5 bases and J gave up 4 bases, with 17 bases separating them. This CDR3 is CASSTIVGSPYGYTF. The CDR3 bases are TGCGCCAGCAGCACCATCGTAGGTTCCCCCTATGGCTACACCTTC.

CDR3 protein: CASSLINRGTYGSPLHF. CDR3 in DNA: TGCGCCAGCAGCTTGATCAACAGGGGAACGTATGGTTCACCCCTCCACTTT. The rearrangement uses TRBV5-1 and TRBJ1-6; 7 bases line up with TRBD1. Germline V gene lookup returns CDR1 SGHRS and CDR2 YFSETQ. The CDR3 length is 17 residues. Trimming at V came to 1 base and at J to 9 bases, leaving 13 bases not matched to a gene.

The count of this clone is one. This chain joins TRBV5-5 and TRBJ1-4; D remains unclear. V was trimmed by 0 bases and J by 6 bases, leaving 3 bases between them. Germline CDR1 is SGHKS and CDR2 is YYEKEE (reference sequence). The CDR3 is made up of 12 amino acids. CDR3 nucleotide sequence: TGTGCCAGCAGCTTGGGGGATGAAAAACTGTTTTTT. This encodes CASSLGDEKLFF.

The chain combines TRBV5-1 with TRBJ2-5, with 11 bases that match TRBD2. Germline V gene sequence: CDR1 SGHRS, CDR2 YFSETQ. CDR3 size: 16 residues. The J segment lost 4 bases and the V segment lost 4 bases, leaving 9 bases of the junction unmatched. The CDR3 here is CASSAELAGDRETQYF. CDR3 in DNA: TGCGCCAGCAGCGCGGAACTAGCGGGAGATCGAGAGACCCAGTACTTC.